The rows below give T cell receptor beta chains drawn from one sample of a study of vaccination effects on CD4 cells after COVID-19. The table came from immunoSEQ multiplex PCR; TCRdb's copy has only in-frame clones and leaves some out. The sample records about 39,000 clones, about four fifths being singletons. Antigens for these TCRs are unknown. Material: CD4+ T cells from PBMCs cultured without peptide, obtained before COVID-19 vaccination. These receptors originate from a human donor who received a COVID-19 vaccine. CDR3s include the opening cysteine and the closing phenylalanine or tryptophan. The order of the fields is V gene, J gene, CDR3 length, clone size, D gene, CDR3 protein, CDR3 DNA. A D gene is named only where the DNA matches it firmly. Clone sizes are given selectively: once, few, many, or a class where the clone is expanded.

TRBV3-1/TRBV3-2	TRBJ2-1	16	.	.	CASSPGDGSFYNEQFF	TGTGCCAGCAGCCCGGGCGATGGGAGCTTCTACAATGAGCAGTTCTTC
TRBV9	TRBJ2-1	15	.	.	CASSVDQGSYNEQFF	TGTGCCAGCAGCGTAGACCAGGGGTCCTACAATGAGCAGTTCTTC
TRBV19	TRBJ1-2	15	.	TRBD1	CASSKDRGRNYGYTF	TGTGCCAGTAGTAAAGACAGGGGAAGGAATTATGGCTACACCTTC
TRBV18	TRBJ1-5	15	.	TRBD1	CASSPSGQENQPQHF	TGTGCCAGCTCACCATCGGGACAGGAAAATCAGCCCCAGCATTTT
TRBV30	TRBJ1-5	13	.	.	CAWSTGSNQPQHF	TGTGCCTGGAGTACAGGGAGCAATCAGCCCCAGCATTTT
TRBV4-1	TRBJ2-5	15	.	.	CASSPFFGIQETQYF	TGCGCCAGCAGCCCGTTCTTCGGGATTCAAGAGACCCAGTACTTC
TRBV11-2	TRBJ2-3	18	few	TRBD2	CASSLRRASGGPTDTQYF	TGTGCCAGCAGCTTACGGAGGGCTAGCGGGGGGCCCACAGATACGCAGTATTTT
TRBV2	TRBJ2-5	13	.	TRBD1	CASSRQGQETQYF	TGTGCCAGCAGTCGACAGGGCCAAGAGACCCAGTACTTC
TRBV9	TRBJ2-2	13	once	.	CASSDYNTGELFF	TGTGCCAGCAGCGACTATAACACCGGGGAGCTGTTTTTT
TRBV10-3	TRBJ2-5	17	.	TRBD2	CAISEGSASGGAETQYF	TGTGCCATCAGTGAGGGGAGTGCGAGCGGGGGGGCGGAGACCCAGTACTTC
TRBV12-3/TRBV12-4	TRBJ2-1	12	.	TRBD1	CASSPGQGRKFF	TGTGCCAGCAGCCCAGGACAGGGTCGTAAGTTCTTC
TRBV20-1	TRBJ2-4	11	.	TRBD1	CSAYTGGIQYF	TGCAGTGCGTACACAGGGGGCATTCAGTACTTC
TRBV2	TRBJ1-6	12	.	.	CASSVGPFTLHF	TGTGCCAGCAGTGTAGGCCCGTTTACCCTCCACTTT
TRBV5-6	TRBJ2-2	15	.	TRBD1	CASSRDRGYSGELFF	TGTGCCAGCAGCCGGGACAGGGGGTACTCCGGGGAGCTGTTTTTT
TRBV5-6	TRBJ2-3	17	.	.	CASSLPPLAFGADTQYF	TGTGCCAGCAGTCTCCCTCCCCTAGCGTTTGGCGCAGATACGCAGTATTTT
TRBV18	TRBJ1-2	14	.	.	CASSPTGRGYGYTF	TGTGCCAGCTCACCAACAGGGAGGGGCTATGGCTACACCTTC
TRBV30	TRBJ1-5	14	.	.	CAWSNSVSNQPQHF	TGTGCCTGGAGTAATTCGGTTAGCAATCAGCCCCAGCATTTT
TRBV5-1	TRBJ2-2	15	few	.	CASAREYDGAGELFF	TGCGCCAGCGCTAGGGAGTATGACGGGGCCGGGGAGCTGTTTTTT
TRBV27	TRBJ1-2	13	.	.	CASRFHTDYGYTF	TGTGCCAGCAGATTTCATACGGATTATGGCTACACCTTC
TRBV2	TRBJ2-5	13	.	TRBD2	CASSGLAQETQYF	TGTGCCAGCAGTGGACTAGCCCAAGAGACCCAGTACTTC
TRBV5-1	TRBJ1-3	15	.	.	CASSLVADPGNTIYF	TGCGCCAGCAGCTTGGTGGCAGATCCTGGAAACACCATATATTTT
TRBV19	TRBJ2-1	13	.	.	CASSSTGTNEQFF	TGTGCCAGTAGTTCCACAGGGACCAATGAGCAGTTCTTC
TRBV9	TRBJ2-1	19	.	TRBD2	CASSKYSGGTPGSYNEQFF	TGTGCCAGCAGCAAGTATAGCGGGGGGACTCCAGGTAGCTACAATGAGCAGTTCTTC
TRBV5-6	TRBJ1-6	17	.	TRBD1	CASSAGGGSSYNSPLHF	TGTGCCAGCAGCGCAGGGGGGGGGAGCTCCTATAATTCACCCCTCCACTTT
TRBV4-1	TRBJ1-2	15	few	TRBD1	CASSPGGQGASGYTF	TGCGCCAGCAGCCCCGGAGGACAGGGGGCGTCCGGCTACACCTTC
TRBV28	TRBJ2-5	11	.	.	CASSTRETQYF	TGTGCCAGCAGTACCCGGGAGACCCAGTACTTC
TRBV11-1	TRBJ1-2	14	.	.	CASSKSGANYGYTF	TGTGCCAGCAGCAAATCAGGGGCTAACTATGGCTACACCTTC
TRBV7-8	TRBJ2-2	18	.	TRBD2	CASSQRREGLEGPGELFF	TGTGCCAGCAGCCAAAGGAGAGAGGGACTAGAGGGCCCCGGGGAGCTGTTTTTT
TRBV11-3	TRBJ2-1	15	.	.	CASSDRVSSYNEQFF	TGTGCCAGCAGCGATCGAGTGAGCTCCTACAATGAGCAGTTCTTC
TRBV24-1	TRBJ1-5	14	.	TRBD1	CATAGTGSNQPQHF	TGTGCCACCGCCGGGACAGGGAGCAATCAGCCCCAGCATTTT
TRBV19	TRBJ2-2	18	.	.	CASTTRAAGGRVTGELFF	TGTGCCAGTACTACTCGGGCCGCTGGAGGGCGGGTCACCGGGGAGCTGTTTTTT
TRBV7-2	TRBJ1-2	13	few	.	CASSLATLGGYTF	TGTGCCAGCAGCTTAGCCACACTTGGTGGCTACACCTTC